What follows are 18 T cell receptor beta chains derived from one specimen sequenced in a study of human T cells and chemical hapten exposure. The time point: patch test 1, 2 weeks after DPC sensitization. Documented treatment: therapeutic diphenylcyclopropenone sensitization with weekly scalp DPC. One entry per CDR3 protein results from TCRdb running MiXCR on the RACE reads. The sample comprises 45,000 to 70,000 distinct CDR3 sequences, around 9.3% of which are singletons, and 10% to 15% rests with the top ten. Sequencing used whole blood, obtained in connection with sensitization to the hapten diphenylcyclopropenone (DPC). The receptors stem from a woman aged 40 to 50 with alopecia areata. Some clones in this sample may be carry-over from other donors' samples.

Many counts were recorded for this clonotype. This CDR3 reads CSASRGDGRSYNEQFF. The CDR3 DNA follows: TGCAGTGCTAGTAGGGGGGACGGTCGCTCCTACAATGAGCAGTTCTTC. The chain employs TRBV20-1 and TRBJ2-1; the D gene could be TRBD1 or TRBD2 (6 bases each). Germline values: CDR1 DFQATT, CDR2 SNEGSKA (reference sequence). CDR3 length: 16 residues. The V end was cut by 3 bases, the J end by 0 bases, with 15 bases between.

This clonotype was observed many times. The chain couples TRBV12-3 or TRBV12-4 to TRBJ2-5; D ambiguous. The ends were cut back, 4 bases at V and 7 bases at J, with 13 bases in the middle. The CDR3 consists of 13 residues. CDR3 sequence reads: CASSSTLLVTQYF. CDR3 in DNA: TGTGCCAGCAGTTCCACGTTATTGGTGACCCAGTACTTC.

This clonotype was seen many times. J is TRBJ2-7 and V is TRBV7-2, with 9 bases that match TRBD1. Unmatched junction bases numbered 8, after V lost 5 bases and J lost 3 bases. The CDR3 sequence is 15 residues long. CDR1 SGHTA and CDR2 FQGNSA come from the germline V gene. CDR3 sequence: CASSLRTGAGYEQYF. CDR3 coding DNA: TGTGCCAGCAGCCTGAGGACAGGGGCTGGCTACGAGCAGTACTTC.

The CDR3 DNA is TGTGCCACCAGCTCCAGAGGCGCAGGGGGTCAGCCCCAGCATTTT. Protein product: CATSSRGAGGQPQHF. The V and J genes are TRBV15 and TRBJ1-5; 7 bases map to TRBD1. Germline values: CDR1 LNHNV, CDR2 YYDKDF (reference sequence). The CDR3 contains 15 residues. The J segment lost 6 bases and the V segment lost 5 bases, leaving 10 bases of the junction unmatched.

In DNA, the CDR3 is TGTGCCATCAGTGAAAGAGGCGGGGCGGCGTACAATGAGCAGTTCTTC. As protein: CAISERGGAAYNEQFF. The chain uses TRBV10-3 and TRBJ2-1; possible D gene TRBD2, 6 bases. CDR3 size: 16 residues. The germline V and J ends were trimmed by 3 bases and 4 bases, with 16 bases remaining between them. Germline V CDR1 and CDR2: ENHRY, SYGVKD.

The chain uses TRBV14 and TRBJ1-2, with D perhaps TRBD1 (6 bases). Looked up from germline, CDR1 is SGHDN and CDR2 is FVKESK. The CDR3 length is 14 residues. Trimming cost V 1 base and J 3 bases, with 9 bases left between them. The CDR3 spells CASSQVGGYYGYTF. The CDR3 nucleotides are TGTGCCAGCAGCCAAGTGGGGGGCTACTATGGCTACACCTTC.

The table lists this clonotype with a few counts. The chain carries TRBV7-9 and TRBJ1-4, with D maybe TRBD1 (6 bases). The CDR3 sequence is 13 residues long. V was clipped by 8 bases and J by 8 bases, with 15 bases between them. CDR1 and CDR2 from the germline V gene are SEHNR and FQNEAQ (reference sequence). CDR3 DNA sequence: TGTGCCAGCCACAGGGCTAAAGGGGAAAAACTGTTTTTT. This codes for CASHRAKGEKLFF.

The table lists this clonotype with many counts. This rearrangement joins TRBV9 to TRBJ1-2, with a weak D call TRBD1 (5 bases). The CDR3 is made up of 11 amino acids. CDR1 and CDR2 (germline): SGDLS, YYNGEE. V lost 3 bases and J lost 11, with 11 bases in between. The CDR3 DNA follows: TGTGCCAGCAGCGCCAATGACAGATACACCTTC. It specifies CASSANDRYTF.

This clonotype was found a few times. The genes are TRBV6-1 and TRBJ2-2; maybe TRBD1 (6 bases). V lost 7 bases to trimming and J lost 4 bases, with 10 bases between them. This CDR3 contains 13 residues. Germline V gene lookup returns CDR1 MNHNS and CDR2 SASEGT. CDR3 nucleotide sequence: TGTGCCAGCAATTACAGGGCCACCGGGGAGCTGTTTTTT. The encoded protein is CASNYRATGELFF.

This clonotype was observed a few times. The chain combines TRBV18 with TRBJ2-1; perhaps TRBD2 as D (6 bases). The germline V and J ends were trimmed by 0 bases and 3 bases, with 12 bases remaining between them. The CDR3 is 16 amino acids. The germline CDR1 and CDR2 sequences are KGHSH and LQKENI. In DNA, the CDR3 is TGTGCCAGCTCACCACCGTACGGGGGAAACTACAATGAGCAGTTCTTC. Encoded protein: CASSPPYGGNYNEQFF.

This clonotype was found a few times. CDR3 residues: CASSVAVEDTQYF. As DNA, the CDR3 is TGTGCCAGCAGCGTAGCGGTAGAGGATACGCAGTATTTT. The rearrangement links TRBV9 to TRBJ2-3; D not certain. The CDR3 is 13 residues long. Germline V lookup: CDR1 SGDLS, CDR2 YYNGEE. V lost 0 bases and J lost 6, with 8 bases in between. Using reference TRBV9 and TRBJ2-3 for the parts outside the CDR3, the full variable domain is DSGVTQTPKHLITATGQRVTLRCSPRSGDLSVYWYQQSLDQGLQFLIQYYNGEERAKGNILERFSAQQFPDLHSELNLSSLELGDSALYFCASSVAVEDTQYFGPGTRLTVL.

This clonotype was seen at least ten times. CDR3 coding DNA: TGTGCCACCAGCAGGGAATTAGCAGCTAGCACAGATACGCAGTATTTT. It codes for CATSRELAASTDTQYF. This chain uses TRBV15 with TRBJ2-3; no firm D call. The germline CDR1 and CDR2 sequences are LNHNV and YYDKDF (reference sequence). The CDR3 runs 16 residues. The V end lost 3 bases, the J end lost 0 bases, and 13 bases lay between the germline ends.

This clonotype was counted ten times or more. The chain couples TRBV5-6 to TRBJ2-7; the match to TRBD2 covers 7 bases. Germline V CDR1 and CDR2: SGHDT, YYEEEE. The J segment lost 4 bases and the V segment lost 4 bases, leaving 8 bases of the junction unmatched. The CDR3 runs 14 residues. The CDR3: CASSPGGGGYEQYF. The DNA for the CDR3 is TGTGCCAGCAGCCCCGGCGGCGGGGGTTACGAGCAGTACTTC.

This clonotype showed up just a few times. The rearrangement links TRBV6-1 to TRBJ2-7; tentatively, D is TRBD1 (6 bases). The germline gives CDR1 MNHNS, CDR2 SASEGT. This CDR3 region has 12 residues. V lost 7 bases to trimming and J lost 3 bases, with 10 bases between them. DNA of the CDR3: TGTGCCAGCAAAACGGGACACTACGAGCAGTACTTC. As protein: CASKTGHYEQYF.

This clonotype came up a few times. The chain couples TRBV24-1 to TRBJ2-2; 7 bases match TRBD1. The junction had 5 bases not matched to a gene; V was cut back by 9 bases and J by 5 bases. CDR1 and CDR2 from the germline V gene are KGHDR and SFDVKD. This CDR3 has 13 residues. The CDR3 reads CATGEQGTGELFF. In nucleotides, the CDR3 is TGTGCCACCGGGGAACAGGGGACCGGGGAGCTGTTTTTT.

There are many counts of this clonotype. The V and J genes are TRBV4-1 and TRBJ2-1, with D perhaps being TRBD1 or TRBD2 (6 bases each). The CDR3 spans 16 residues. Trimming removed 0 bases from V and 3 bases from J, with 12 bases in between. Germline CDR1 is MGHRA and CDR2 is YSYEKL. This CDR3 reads CASSQEYGGLYNEQFF. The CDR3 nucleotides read TGCGCCAGCAGCCAAGAATACGGGGGCCTCTACAATGAGCAGTTCTTC.

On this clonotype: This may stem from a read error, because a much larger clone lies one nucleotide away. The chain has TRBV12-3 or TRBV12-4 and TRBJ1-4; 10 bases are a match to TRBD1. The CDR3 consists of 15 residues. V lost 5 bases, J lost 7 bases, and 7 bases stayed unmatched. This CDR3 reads CASSPPGQGIEKLFF. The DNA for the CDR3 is TGTGCCAGCAGTCCTCCGGGACAGGGGATTGAAAAACTGTTTTTT.

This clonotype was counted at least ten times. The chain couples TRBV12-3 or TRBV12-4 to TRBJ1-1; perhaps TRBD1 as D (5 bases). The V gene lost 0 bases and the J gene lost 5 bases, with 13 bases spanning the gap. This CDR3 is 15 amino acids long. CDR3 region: CASSLAGEVRTEAFF. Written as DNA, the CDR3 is TGTGCCAGCAGTTTAGCGGGGGAAGTAAGGACTGAAGCTTTCTTT.